This TCR beta chain was recovered during a study of cytomegalovirus exposure and HLA in healthy donors (dated by TCRdb to 2017 to 2019). As for the study more broadly: A later analysis indicated that the 95 to 150 validation repertoires were generated on the platform also employed for the roughly 730 repertoires of the first cohort. Along with the roughly 670-subject first cohort, a separate validation cohort of over a hundred different subjects was used. The study combined high-throughput TCR immunosequencing, statistical association of individual TCRs with disease status, and machine learning to predict cytomegalovirus infection status. The study aimed to test whether signatures of past pathogen exposure could be identified by cataloging public T cell receptors. Beyond this particular receptor, the publication reports: In vitro tests confirmed that a few of the cytomegalovirus-associated TCR beta chains recognize cytomegalovirus antigens. Most TCR sequences were seen in very few donors, while some public TCRs were found in many individuals. The authors suggested that the approach could potentially be generalized to other disease states and immunological phenotypes. Cytomegalovirus status was reported to be diagnosed by the classifier with high specificity and sensitivity in both the original and validation cohorts. A later analysis found that TCRs clustered in the first cohort also tended to co-occur in the 95 to 150 validation repertoires, with roughly 95% of cluster scores above 0. All 120 or so repertoires were used to score co-occurrence in the validation cohort in a later analysis, because that analysis had no HLA typing for the cohort. In the study, roughly 160 TCR beta chains were listed as associated with cytomegalovirus.

Trimming at the junction amounts to 2 bases on V and 4 bases on J, and the germline ends lie 11 bases apart. Reading from cysteine to phenylalanine, the CDR3 counts 14 amino acids. The DNA shown is the 42-base CDR3, in frame from base 1. From a lookup of the germline V gene (reference sequence), CDR1 and CDR2 are MNHEY and SMNVEV. Libraries were constructed by the immunoSEQ multiplex PCR assay. The authors' analysis ran thus. A statistical classification framework was built for diagnosing cytomegalovirus status from the catalog of TCR beta chain sequences. In its TCRdb copy, this immuneACCESS table keeps in-frame sequences only and misses some clones. Where compared with another copy, unresolved V genes explain less than half of these, and the others have no known cause. Clone size and the V and J calls come from that table; the DNA yielded D and trimming. In all, the sample holds under 75,000 clones, and around 97% of those were seen once. The ten largest clonotypes hold roughly 1.5% of the sample.

Turning to this clone: It lacks a known antigen. No per-base quality is available; no much larger clone lies one base away.

The donors were included in the validation cohort of 130 or so subjects, a group kept apart from the roughly 700-subject first cohort. The receptor's source is a woman between 18 and 30 years old in good health and CMV-seropositive. The rearrangement joined TRBV27 to TRBJ1-1; 5 matching bases give a weak D call of TRBD1. The source material was PBMCs. The sequence in DNA is TGTGCCAGCAGTTTAGATGGGGGGGTCACTGAAGCTTTCTTT. Translated, this gives CASSLDGGVTEAFF.